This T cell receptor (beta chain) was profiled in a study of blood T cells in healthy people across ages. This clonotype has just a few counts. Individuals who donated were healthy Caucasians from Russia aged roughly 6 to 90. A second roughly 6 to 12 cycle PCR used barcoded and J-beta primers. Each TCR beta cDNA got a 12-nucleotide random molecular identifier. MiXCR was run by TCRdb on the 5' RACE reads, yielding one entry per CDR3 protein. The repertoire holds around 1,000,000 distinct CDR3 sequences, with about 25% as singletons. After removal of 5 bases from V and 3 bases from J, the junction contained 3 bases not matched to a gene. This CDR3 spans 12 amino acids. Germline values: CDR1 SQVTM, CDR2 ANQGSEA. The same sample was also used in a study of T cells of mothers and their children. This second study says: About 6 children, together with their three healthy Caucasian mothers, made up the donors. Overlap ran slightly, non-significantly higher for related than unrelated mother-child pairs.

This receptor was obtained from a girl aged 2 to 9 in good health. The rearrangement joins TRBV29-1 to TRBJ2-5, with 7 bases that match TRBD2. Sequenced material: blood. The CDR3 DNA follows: TGCAGCGTTATGGGGGGGGAAGAGACCCAGTACTTC. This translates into CSVMGGEETQYF.